The clone carrying this T cell receptor (beta chain) was counted only a few times. The antigen is unknown. Primed by a sample-barcoded 5' primer and a J-beta primer mix, a second PCR proceeded for about 7 to 11 cycles. Researchers report that a template-switch adaptor with 12 random nucleotides tagged each cDNA molecule. Each CDR3 protein is one row after TCRdb ran MiXCR on the 5' RACE reads. The data show approximately 600,000 distinct CDR3 sequences, 58% seen once. The data were obtained in a study of blood T cells in healthy people across ages. The V end was cut by 5 bases, the J end by 7 bases, with 18 bases between. This CDR3 spans 15 amino acids. Germline assignment: CDR1 LGHDT and CDR2 YNNKEL (reference sequence). Study-level results: Without sorted subsets, naive and antigen-experienced compartments could not be conclusively compared.

The chain joins TRBV3-1 to TRBJ2-1, with D possibly called TRBD1 or TRBD2 (6 bases each). The sequencing sample was made of blood. The source is a man aged 60 to 75 in good health. For the CDR3, the DNA is TGTGCCAGCAGCGATCGCCGGGGGCCTGGGAATGAGCAGTTCTTC. Protein sequence: CASSDRRGPGNEQFF.